The clone carrying this T cell receptor (beta chain) was observed many times. The antigen is not known. For the second PCR, which ran for 7 to 11 cycles, a sample-barcoded 5' primer and a J-beta primer mix were used. TCRdb passed the 5' RACE reads through MiXCR, listing each CDR3 protein once. The sample lists more than 900,000 distinct CDR3 sequences, roughly 28% occurring once. The sample comes from a study of blood T cells in healthy people across ages. Study-level findings and limits: Estimates based on one million T cells were treated as lower bounds.

These data are also associated with another study on T cells of mothers and their children. According to that study: Five or six children, together with their three healthy Caucasian mothers, made up the donors. A slight, non-significant increase in overlap was found for related mother-child pairs relative to unrelated pairs.

The clonotype comes from a woman between 40 and 50 years old in good health. Sequenced input: blood.

The CDR3 sequence is CSARQREATYSNQPQHF. The CDR3 bases are TGCAGTGCTAGGCAGCGGGAGGCGACTTATAGCAATCAGCCCCAGCATTTT. V gene TRBV20-1 combines with J gene TRBJ1-5; D is unresolved. The germline V and J ends were trimmed by 3 bases and 0 bases, with 18 bases remaining between them. This CDR3 contains 17 residues. Germline CDR1 reads DFQATT; CDR2 reads SNEGSKA (reference sequence).